At least ten counts were recorded for the clone carrying this T cell receptor (beta chain). Antigen specificity is unknown. Sample time point: sample taken at primary tumor resection. Untreated early-stage non-small cell lung cancer patients, 55 to 85 in total, were the donors. This entry comes from a study of spatial heterogeneity in lung cancer. Across the whole study: Raw-read counts averaged over ten per unique TCR and UMI combination. Overall study results and limits: One measure, the expanded intratumoral alpha and beta TCR count, tracked tumor mutation counts. Coverage of tumor T cells, an estimated figure, was around 7% for alpha and about 14% for beta chains. Ubiquitous and regional expanded TCR counts mirrored ubiquitous and regional nonsynonymous mutation counts, respectively.

The germline V gene encodes CDR1 SGHTA and CDR2 FQGTGA. V was clipped by 5 bases and J by 0 bases, with 7 bases between them. This CDR3 comprises 13 residues. TCRdb reprocessed the 5' RACE reads with MiXCR, giving one entry per CDR3 protein. Of fewer than 20,000 distinct CDR3 sequences detected, 6.5% to 8.5% appear once; the ten largest clones hold less than 30%. The rearrangement links TRBV7-3 to TRBJ1-1, with D tentatively TRBD1 (5 bases). The TCR sequence derives from a male donor with early-stage non-small cell lung cancer. The specimen was lung tumor tissue, collected at surgery. CDR3 sequence: CASSGQVNTEAFF. The CDR3 nucleotides are TGTGCCAGCAGCGGACAAGTGAACACTGAAGCTTTCTTT.